The text below deals with one T cell receptor beta chain. The data are from a study of blood T cell repertoires in COVID-19. Study-level background: The study drew acute and convalescent COVID-19 samples from the United States, Italy and Spain.

The assay was immunoSEQ multiplex PCR, and TCRdb's table has in-frame clones only and misses some. The sample contains fewer than 250,000 clones, 84% of which appear only once. Trimming cost V 4 bases and J 2 bases; bases outside gene matches: 3. The CDR3 totals 14 residues. Germline CDR1 reads SGHDT; CDR2 reads YYEEEE. Grouping used clinical history reported by participants in a survey and questionnaire. This chain uses TRBV5-6 with TRBJ2-3, with TRBD1 matching 8 bases. Sequenced material: PBMCs or T cells enriched from blood (not recorded which). The clonotype was recovered from a man aged 55 to 70 who had recovered from COVID-19. DNA of the CDR3: TGTGCCAGCAGCCAGGACAGGGCCACAGATACGCAGTATTTT. It yields the protein CASSQDRATDTQYF.